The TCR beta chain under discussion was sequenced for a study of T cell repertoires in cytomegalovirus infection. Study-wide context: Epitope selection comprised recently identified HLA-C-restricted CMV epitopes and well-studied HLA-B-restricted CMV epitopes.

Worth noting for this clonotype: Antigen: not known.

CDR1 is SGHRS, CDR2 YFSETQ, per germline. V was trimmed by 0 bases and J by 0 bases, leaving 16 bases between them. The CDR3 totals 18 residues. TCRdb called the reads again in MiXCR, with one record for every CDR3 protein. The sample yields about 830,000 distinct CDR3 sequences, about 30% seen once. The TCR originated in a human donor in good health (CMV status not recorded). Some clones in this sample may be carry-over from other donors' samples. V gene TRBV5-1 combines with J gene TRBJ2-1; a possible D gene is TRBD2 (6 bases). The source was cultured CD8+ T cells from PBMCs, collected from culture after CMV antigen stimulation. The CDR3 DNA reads TGCGCCAGCAGCTTGGAACTAGCAGGCTCGAGCTCCTACAATGAGCAGTTCTTC. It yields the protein CASSLELAGSSSYNEQFF.